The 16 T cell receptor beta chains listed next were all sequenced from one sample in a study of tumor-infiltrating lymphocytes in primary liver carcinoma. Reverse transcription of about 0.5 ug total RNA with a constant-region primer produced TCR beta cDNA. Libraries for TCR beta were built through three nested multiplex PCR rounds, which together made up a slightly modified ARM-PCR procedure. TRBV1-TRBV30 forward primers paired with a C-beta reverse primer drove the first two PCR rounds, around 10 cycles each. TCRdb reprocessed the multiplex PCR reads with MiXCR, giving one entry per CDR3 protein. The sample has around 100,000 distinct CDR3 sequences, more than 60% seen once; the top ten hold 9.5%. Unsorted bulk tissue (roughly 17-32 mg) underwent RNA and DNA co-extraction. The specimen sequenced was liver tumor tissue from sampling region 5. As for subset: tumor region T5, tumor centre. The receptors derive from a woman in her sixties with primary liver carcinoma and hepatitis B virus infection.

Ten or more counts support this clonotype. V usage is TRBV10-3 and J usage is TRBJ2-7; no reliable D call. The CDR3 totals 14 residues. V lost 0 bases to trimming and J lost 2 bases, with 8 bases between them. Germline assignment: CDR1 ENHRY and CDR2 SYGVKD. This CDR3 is CAISESTLAYEQYF. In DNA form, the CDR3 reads TGTGCCATCAGTGAGTCGACATTGGCCTACGAGCAGTACTTC.

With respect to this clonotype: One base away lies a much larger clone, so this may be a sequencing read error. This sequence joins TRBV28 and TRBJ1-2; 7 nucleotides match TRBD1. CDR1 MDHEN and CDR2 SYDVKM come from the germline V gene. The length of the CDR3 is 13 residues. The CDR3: CASRLSQGRGYAF. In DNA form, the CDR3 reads TGTGCCAGCAGACTCTCACAGGGGAGGGGCTACGCCTTC.

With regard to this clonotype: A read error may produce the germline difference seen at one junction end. This CDR3 reads CVSTPSRMGEQYF. CDR3 nucleotides: TGTGTCAGTACCCCTAGCAGGATGGGGGAGCAGTACTTT. The J gene is TRBJ2-7, the V gene TRBV6-6; either TRBD1 or TRBD2 may fit D (5 bases each). The CDR3 runs to 13 residues. CDR1 and CDR2 (germline): MNHNY, SVGAGI (reference sequence).

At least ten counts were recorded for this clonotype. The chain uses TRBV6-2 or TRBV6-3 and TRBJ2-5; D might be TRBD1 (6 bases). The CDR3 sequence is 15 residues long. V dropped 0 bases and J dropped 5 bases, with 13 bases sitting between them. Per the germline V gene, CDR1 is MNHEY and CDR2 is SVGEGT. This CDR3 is CASSYSDSFYETQYF. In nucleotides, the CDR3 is TGTGCCAGCAGTTACTCGGACAGTTTTTACGAGACCCAGTACTTC.

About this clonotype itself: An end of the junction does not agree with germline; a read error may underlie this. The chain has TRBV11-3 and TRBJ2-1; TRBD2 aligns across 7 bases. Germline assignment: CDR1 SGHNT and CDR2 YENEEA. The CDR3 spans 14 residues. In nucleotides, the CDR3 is TGTGTCAGCAGCTTGGGCGGGAGCACCAATGAGCAGTTCTTC. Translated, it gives CVSSLGGSTNEQFF.

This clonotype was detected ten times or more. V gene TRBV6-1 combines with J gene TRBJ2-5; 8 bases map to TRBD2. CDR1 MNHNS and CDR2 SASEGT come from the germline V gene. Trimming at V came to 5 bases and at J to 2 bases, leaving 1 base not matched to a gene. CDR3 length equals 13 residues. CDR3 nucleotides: TGTGCCAGCAGTACTAGCGGTCAAGAGACCCAGTACTTC. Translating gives CASSTSGQETQYF.

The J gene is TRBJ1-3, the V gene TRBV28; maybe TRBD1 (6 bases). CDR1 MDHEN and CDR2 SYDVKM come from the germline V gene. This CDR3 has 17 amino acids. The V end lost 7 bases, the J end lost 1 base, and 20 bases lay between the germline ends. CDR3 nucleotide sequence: TGTGCCAGCAAAAAGGGGACACTATATTTTTCTGGAAACACCATATATTTT. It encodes CASKKGTLYFSGNTIYF.

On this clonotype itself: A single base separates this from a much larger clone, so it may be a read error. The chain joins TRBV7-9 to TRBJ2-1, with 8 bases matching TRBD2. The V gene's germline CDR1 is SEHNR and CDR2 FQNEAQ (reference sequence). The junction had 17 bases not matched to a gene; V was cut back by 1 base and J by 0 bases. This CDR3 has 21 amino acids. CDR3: CASSLVIARLATESSYNEQFF. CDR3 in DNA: TGTGCCAGCAGCTTAGTCATAGCCCGACTAGCGACGGAGAGCTCCTACAATGAGCAGTTCTTC.

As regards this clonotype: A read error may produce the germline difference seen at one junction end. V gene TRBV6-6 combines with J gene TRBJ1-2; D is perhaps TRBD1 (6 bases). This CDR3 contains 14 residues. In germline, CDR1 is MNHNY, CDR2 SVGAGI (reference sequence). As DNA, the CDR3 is TGTGCCGGCAGTTTGGGACACGAAAACTATGGTTACACCTTC. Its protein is CAGSLGHENYGYTF.

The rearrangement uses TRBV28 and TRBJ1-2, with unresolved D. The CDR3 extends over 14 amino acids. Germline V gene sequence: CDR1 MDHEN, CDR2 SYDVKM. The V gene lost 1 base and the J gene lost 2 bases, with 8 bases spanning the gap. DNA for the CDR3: TGTGCCAGCAGTTTATTCAATAAGAACTATGGCTACACCTTC. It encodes CASSLFNKNYGYTF.

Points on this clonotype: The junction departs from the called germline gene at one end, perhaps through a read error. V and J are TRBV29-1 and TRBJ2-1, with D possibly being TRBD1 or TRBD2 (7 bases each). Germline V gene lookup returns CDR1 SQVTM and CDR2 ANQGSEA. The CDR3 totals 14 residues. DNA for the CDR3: TGCAGCGTTGCGGGGGGACAGTACTACAATGAGCAATTCTTC. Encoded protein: CSVAGGQYYNEQFF.

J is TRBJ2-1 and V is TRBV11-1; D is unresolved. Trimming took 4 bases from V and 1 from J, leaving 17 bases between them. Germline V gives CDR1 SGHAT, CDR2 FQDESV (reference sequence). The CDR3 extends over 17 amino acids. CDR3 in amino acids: CASSSPSSGGSYNEQFF. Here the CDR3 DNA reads TGTGCCAGCAGCTCTCCTTCGAGTGGCGGATCCTACAATGAGCAGTTCTTC.

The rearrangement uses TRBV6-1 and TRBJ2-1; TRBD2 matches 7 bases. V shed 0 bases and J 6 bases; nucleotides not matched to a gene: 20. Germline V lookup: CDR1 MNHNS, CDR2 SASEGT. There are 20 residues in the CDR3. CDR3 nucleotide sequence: TGTGCCAGCAGTGAAGCGCGGGGGACCCCAGGTCTTAAACGATGCAATGAGCAGTTCTTC. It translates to CASSEARGTPGLKRCNEQFF.

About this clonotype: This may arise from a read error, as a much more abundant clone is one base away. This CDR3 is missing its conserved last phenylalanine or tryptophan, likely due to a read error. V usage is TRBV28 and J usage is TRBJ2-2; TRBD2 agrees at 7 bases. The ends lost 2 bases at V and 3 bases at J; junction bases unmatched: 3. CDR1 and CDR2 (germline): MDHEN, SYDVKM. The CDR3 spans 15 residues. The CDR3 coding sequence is TGTGCCAGCAGTTTAGGGGGGGGGTACACCGGGGAGCTGTTTTAT. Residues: CASSLGGGYTGELFY.

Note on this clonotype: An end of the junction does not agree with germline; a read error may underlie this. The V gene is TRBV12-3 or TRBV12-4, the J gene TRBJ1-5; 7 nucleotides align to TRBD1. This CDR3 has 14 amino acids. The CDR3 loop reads CTSRPDRENQPQHF. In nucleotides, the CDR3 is TGTACCAGCAGGCCTGACAGGGAGAATCAGCCACAGCATTTT.

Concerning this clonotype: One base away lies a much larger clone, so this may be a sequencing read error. Written as DNA, the CDR3 is TGCGCCAGCAGCTCGACATGGAACACCAGGGAGCTGTTTTTT. Protein sequence: CASSSTWNTRELFF. This chain connects TRBV5-1 to TRBJ2-2; D not certain. The CDR3 contains 14 residues. The germline V gene has CDR1 SGHRS and CDR2 YFSETQ.